A selection of T cell receptor beta chains follows, all from one sample in a study of blood T cell repertoires in COVID-19. Generated by immunoSEQ multiplex PCR, the TCRdb table keeps only in-frame clones and is missing some. This sample carries about 240,000 clones, around four fifths of them seen once, and the ten largest clones take 1.9%. The sequencing sample was made of peripheral blood. These receptor sequences come from a young man who had recovered from COVID-19. CDR3s include the opening cysteine and the closing phenylalanine or tryptophan. Fields, in order: J gene, V gene, CDR3 protein.

TRBJ1-2 | TRBV3-1/TRBV3-2 | CASSQPRTGGYGYTF
TRBJ1-2 | TRBV5-1 | CASSATGSFKDYTF
TRBJ1-2 | TRBV6-5 | CATTARRDGYTF
TRBJ1-1 | TRBV9 | CASSGLTGANTEAFF
TRBJ1-1 | TRBV6-1 | CASSEARGTGAFF
TRBJ1-2 | TRBV4-2 | CASSQETGSYFNYGYTF
TRBJ1-6 | TRBV10-1 | CASGQGLNSPLHF
TRBJ1-5 | TRBV2 | CASKEQGAPFRPQHF
TRBJ2-2 | TRBV10-3 | CAIRGGGGDGELFF
TRBJ2-6 | TRBV18 | CASSPDRGRYGANVLTF
TRBJ2-1 | TRBV11-2 | CASSFLPGSYNEQFF
TRBJ2-6 | TRBV5-1 | CASSGGTDSTGANVLTF
TRBJ2-5 | TRBV5-5 | CASSMDGRGKTQYF
TRBJ2-2 | TRBV9 | CASSPFGTASNTGELFF
TRBJ2-2 | TRBV5-4 | CASRNDRGNTGELFF
TRBJ1-1 | TRBV12-5 | CASGLGLPDRVNTEAFF
TRBJ1-2 | TRBV27 | CASSPGQGLGYGYTF